This T cell receptor beta chain was identified in a study of T cells in Graves' hyperthyroidism and ophthalmopathy. Overall study findings and caveats: Peripheral blood also featured most of the thyroid clonotypes expanded above 0.001. It was a median about 6 months before onset that the model predicted ophthalmopathy. Ophthalmopathy was distinguished from stable hyperthyroidism by 13 V-J signatures.

TCR beta CDR3 sequences were amplified from RNA transcripts. When the TCR CDR3 underwent first-round RT-PCR, the HTBI primer set was used. Each CDR3 protein is one row after TCRdb ran MiXCR on the multiplex PCR reads. The sample includes about 420,000 distinct CDR3 sequences, about a sixth of them seen just once. This clonotype was counted at least ten times. The antigen is not known. This CDR3 spans 15 amino acids. With 1 base removed from V and 1 base from J, the gap between germline ends came to 10 bases. Germline V gives CDR1 SGHTA, CDR2 FQGNSA. Exclusion followed for patients with uncontrolled infection, other autoimmune disease, pregnancy or lactation.

Sequenced: blood. The chain is built from TRBV7-2 and TRBJ2-5; D gene ambiguous. The clonotype was recovered from a woman between 18 and 30 years old with Graves' hyperthyroidism. The CDR3 nucleotides read TGTGCCAGCAGCTTAGGTTCACTGATCCAAGAGACCCAGTACTTC. Protein: CASSLGSLIQETQYF.